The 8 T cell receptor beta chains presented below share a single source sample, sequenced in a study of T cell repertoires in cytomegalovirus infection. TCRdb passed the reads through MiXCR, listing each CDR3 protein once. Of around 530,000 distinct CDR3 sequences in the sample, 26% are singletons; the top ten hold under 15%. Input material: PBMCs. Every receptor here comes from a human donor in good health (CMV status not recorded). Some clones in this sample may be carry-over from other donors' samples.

CDR3 loop: CASSFLSGVGPNEQFF. CDR3 nucleotide sequence: TGTGCCAGCAGCTTTTTAAGCGGGGTAGGCCCCAATGAGCAGTTCTTC. This chain joins TRBV7-9 and TRBJ2-1, with 7 positions matching TRBD2. The CDR3 has 16 amino acids. With 3 bases clipped from V and 6 bases from J, the junction kept 11 bases outside the gene matches. Germline lookup yields CDR1 SEHNR and CDR2 FQNEAQ (reference sequence).

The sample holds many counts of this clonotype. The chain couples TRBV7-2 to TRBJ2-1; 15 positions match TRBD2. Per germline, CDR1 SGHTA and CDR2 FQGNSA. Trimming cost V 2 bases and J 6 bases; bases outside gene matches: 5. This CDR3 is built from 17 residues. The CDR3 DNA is TGTGCCAGCAGCTTAATGGGACTAGCGGGAGGAGGCAATGAGCAGTTCTTC. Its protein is CASSLMGLAGGGNEQFF.

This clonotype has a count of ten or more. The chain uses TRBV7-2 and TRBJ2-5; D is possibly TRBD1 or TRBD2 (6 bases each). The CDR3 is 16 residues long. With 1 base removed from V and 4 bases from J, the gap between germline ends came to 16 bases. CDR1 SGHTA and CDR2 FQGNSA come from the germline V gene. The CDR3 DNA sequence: TGTGCCAGCAGCTTAGAGTCCAGCGGAGGGGGAGAGACCCAGTACTTC. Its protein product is CASSLESSGGGETQYF. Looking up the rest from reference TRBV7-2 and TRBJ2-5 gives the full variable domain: GAGVSQSPSNKVTEKGKDVELRCDPISGHTALYWYRQSLGQGLEFLIYFQGNSAPDKSGLPSDRFSAERTGGSVSTLTIQRTQQEDSAVYLCASSLESSGGGETQYFGPGTRLLVL.

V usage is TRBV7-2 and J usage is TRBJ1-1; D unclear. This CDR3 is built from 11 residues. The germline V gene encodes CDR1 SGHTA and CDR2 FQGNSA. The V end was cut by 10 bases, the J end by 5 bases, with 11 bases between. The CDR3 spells CATEIGTEAFF. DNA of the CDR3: TGTGCCACCGAGATCGGTACTGAAGCTTTCTTT. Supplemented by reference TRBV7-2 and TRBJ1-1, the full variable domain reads GAGVSQSPSNKVTEKGKDVELRCDPISGHTALYWYRQSLGQGLEFLIYFQGNSAPDKSGLPSDRFSAERTGGSVSTLTIQRTQQEDSAVYLCATEIGTEAFFGQGTRLTVV.

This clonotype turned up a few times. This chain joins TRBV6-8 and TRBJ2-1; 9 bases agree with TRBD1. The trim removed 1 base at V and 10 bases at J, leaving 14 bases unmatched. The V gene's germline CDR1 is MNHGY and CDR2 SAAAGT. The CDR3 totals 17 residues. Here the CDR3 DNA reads TGTGCCAGCAGTTACTTTGCGGACAGGGGTAGCGTAGGAGAGCAGTTCTTC. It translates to CASSYFADRGSVGEQFF.

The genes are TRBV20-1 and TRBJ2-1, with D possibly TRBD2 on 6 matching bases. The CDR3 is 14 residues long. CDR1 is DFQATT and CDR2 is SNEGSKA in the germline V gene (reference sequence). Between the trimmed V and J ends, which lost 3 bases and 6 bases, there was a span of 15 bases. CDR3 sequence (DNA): TGCAGTGCTAGTAACCTAGCGAGTTTCAATGAGCAGTTCTTC. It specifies CSASNLASFNEQFF.

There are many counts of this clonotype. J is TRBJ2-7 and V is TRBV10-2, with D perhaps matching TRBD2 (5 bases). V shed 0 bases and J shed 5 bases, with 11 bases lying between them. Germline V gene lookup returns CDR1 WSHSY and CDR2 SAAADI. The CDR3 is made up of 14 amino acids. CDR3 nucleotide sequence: TGCGCCAGCAGTGAGTCGGGAGAAAGAGACGAGCAGTACTTC. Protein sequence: CASSESGERDEQYF.

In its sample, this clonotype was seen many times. CDR3 coding DNA: TGTGCCAGCAGCTTATATGGCAGCCAGCAGTACTTC. It encodes CASSLYGSQQYF. The chain recombines TRBV7-2 with TRBJ2-7; no clear D gene. Germline V gene data show CDR1 as SGHTA and CDR2 as FQGNSA. V was shortened by 2 bases and J by 8 bases, with 10 bases between the two germline ends. The CDR3 covers 12 residues.